This T cell receptor (beta chain) was obtained from a study of human T cells and chemical hapten exposure. Study-wide context: Predominantly women, the patients had alopecia areata, totalis or universalis. Study findings and constraints: Unchanged with DPC sensitization were TCRs above 1 in 1000 frequency.

Regarding time point: pre-sensitization, week 0. Regarding treatment: therapeutic diphenylcyclopropenone sensitization with weekly scalp DPC. Patients had alopecia, were aged 18 to 70, and were not pregnant. One entry per CDR3 protein, called by TCRdb with MiXCR from the RACE reads. The sample lists about 250,000 distinct CDR3 sequences; just under 8% were seen once. The length of the CDR3 is 16 residues. V lost 7 bases to trimming and J lost 0 bases; unmatched junction nucleotides: 10. CDR1 is MNHNY, CDR2 SVGAGI, per germline (reference sequence). This clonotype turned up a few times. The antigen remains unidentified.

The V and J genes are TRBV6-6 and TRBJ2-5, with 8 bases fitting TRBD2. The material sequenced was whole blood, taken in connection with sensitization to the hapten diphenylcyclopropenone (DPC). The receptor comes from a man between 18 and 29 years old with alopecia areata. Some clones in this sample may be carry-over from other donors' samples. The chain's CDR3 is CASTLATSANQETQYF. CDR3 bases: TGTGCCAGCACCTTAGCGACTAGCGCGAACCAAGAGACCCAGTACTTC.